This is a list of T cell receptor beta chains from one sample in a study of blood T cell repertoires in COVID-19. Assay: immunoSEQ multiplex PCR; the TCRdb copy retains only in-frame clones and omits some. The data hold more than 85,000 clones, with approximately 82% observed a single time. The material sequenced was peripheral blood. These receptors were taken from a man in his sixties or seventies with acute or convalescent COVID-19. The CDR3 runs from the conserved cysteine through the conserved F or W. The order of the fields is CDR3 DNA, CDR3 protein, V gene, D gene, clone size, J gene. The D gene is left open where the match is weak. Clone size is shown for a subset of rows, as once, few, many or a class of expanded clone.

TGCAGCGTTGAAGGGCGGGAGGGCCCTGATACGCAGTATTTT CSVEGREGPDTQYF TRBV29-1 TRBD2 . TRBJ2-3
TGTGCCTGGAGTGTCCCGGGGACAGGGATTGAAAAACTGTTTTTT CAWSVPGTGIEKLFF TRBV30 TRBD1 few TRBJ1-4
TGTGCCAGCAGTATAGCGGGGGATCAAGAGACCCAGTACTTC CASSIAGDQETQYF TRBV2 TRBD2 few TRBJ2-5
TGCAGCGCTCGTACAGCGGGCCAAGAGACCCAGTACTTC CSARTAGQETQYF TRBV29-1 . . TRBJ2-5
TGTGCCAGCTCCCAGACAGGGTCATCTCCCCACAATGAGCAGTTCTTC CASSQTGSSPHNEQFF TRBV18 TRBD1 . TRBJ2-1
TGCGCCAGCAGCTTGGTCCCCGGGAGCTACGAGCAGTACTTC CASSLVPGSYEQYF TRBV5-1 . . TRBJ2-7
TGTGCCAGCGGCCGACAGCCGGTAGATTTT CASGRQPVDF TRBV6-6 . . TRBJ1-3
TGTGCCAGCAGACTACCACAGGGAGGGTATGGCTACACCTTC CASRLPQGGYGYTF TRBV28 . . TRBJ1-2
TGTGCCAGCAGCCCTGGGGGACAAAACTACAATGAGCAGTTCTTC CASSPGGQNYNEQFF TRBV11-3 . . TRBJ2-1
TGTGCCAGCAGGCCAGGGGGCGGTGGCTACACCTTC CASRPGGGGYTF TRBV12-3/TRBV12-4 TRBD1 . TRBJ1-2
TGTGCCAGCAGCCTCAGGGGGGTGAACACTGAAGCTTTCTTT CASSLRGVNTEAFF TRBV6-5 TRBD1 . TRBJ1-1
TGTGCCAGCAGCTTATCCACAGGGGGAAATCAGCCCCAGCATTTT CASSLSTGGNQPQHF TRBV11-2 TRBD1 . TRBJ1-5
TGTGCCAGCTCCCTGGGGGACAGGAGGAACACTGAAGCTTTCTTT CASSLGDRRNTEAFF TRBV18 TRBD1 . TRBJ1-1
TGTGCCAGCAGCTTTAGCGGGGGAAGGAGCACCGGGGAGCTGTTTTTT CASSFSGGRSTGELFF TRBV11-1 TRBD2 . TRBJ2-2
TGTGCCAGTAGTATAGAGTTCGGGAACACTGAAGCTTTCTTT CASSIEFGNTEAFF TRBV19 . few TRBJ1-1
TGTGCCTGGAGTGTAGGGGGGGCAGCGAACACTGAAGCTTTCTTT CAWSVGGAANTEAFF TRBV30 . . TRBJ1-1
TGTGCCACCAGCAGCACGACAGTCTCCGCTGGAAACACCATATATTTT CATSSTTVSAGNTIYF TRBV15 . . TRBJ1-3
TGTGCCAGCAGTTACACATCGGCTAGCGGGTCCAATGAGCAGTTCTTC CASSYTSASGSNEQFF TRBV6-5 TRBD2 . TRBJ2-1